This TCR beta chain was sequenced during a study of OX40 agonist ivuxolimab in advanced cancers. The CDR3 extends over 14 amino acids. The J segment lost 6 bases and the V segment lost 2 bases, leaving 4 bases of the junction unmatched. Germline lookup yields CDR1 SGHDN and CDR2 FVKESK. TCRdb keeps only in-frame clones here, not all; method: immunoSEQ multiplex PCR. The profile shows about 48,000 clones, 75% to 90% of them singletons. The specimen was CD4+ or CD8+ T cells sorted from blood, collected in a trial of the OX40 agonist ivuxolimab. The sequence derives from an adult with an advanced solid tumor such as melanoma, head and neck, liver or kidney cancer. The chain employs TRBV14 and TRBJ1-2; the match to TRBD1 covers 9 bases. The CDR3 sequence: CASSQRGQGDGYTF. For the CDR3, the DNA is TGTGCCAGCAGCCAAAGGGGACAGGGAGATGGCTACACCTTC.